This T cell receptor beta chain was sequenced for a study of CD8 T cells in ankylosing spondylitis. A quantitative 5'-RACE method, one with molecular barcodes, was used to make TCR beta libraries. TCRdb independently ran MiXCR on the 5' RACE reads; one entry per CDR3 protein. The data hold over 95,000 distinct CDR3 sequences, with roughly 8.3% observed a single time. This clonotype was picked up many times. Sequenced material: blood, either unsorted or a sorted T cell fraction (not recorded which). This TCR derives from a male donor with ankylosing spondylitis or in good health (not recorded which).

CDR3 region: CASSSIRDRGPSSYEQYF. As DNA, the CDR3 is TGTGCCAGCAGCTCAATCCGGGACAGGGGGCCGAGCTCCTACGAGCAGTACTTC. The chain has TRBV7-6 and TRBJ2-7; TRBD1 aligns across 12 bases. CDR3 length: 18 residues. Germline CDR1 and CDR2: SGHVS and FNYEAQ. With V trimmed by 4 bases and J by 0 bases, 10 bases remained unmatched.